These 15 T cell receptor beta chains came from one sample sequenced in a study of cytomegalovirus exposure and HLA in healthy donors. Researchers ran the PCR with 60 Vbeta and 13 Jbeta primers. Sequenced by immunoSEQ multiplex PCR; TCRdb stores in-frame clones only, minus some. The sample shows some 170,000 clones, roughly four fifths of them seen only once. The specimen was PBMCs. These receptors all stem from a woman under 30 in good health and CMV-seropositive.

CDR3: CASSIGTSGGETQYF. CDR3 in DNA: TGTGCCAGTAGTATCGGAACTAGCGGGGGAGAGACCCAGTACTTC. The J gene is TRBJ2-5, the V gene TRBV19, with 11 positions matching TRBD2. The CDR3 is 15 amino acids. The trim removed 3 bases at V and 4 bases at J, leaving 4 bases unmatched. CDR1 is LNHDA, CDR2 SQIVND, per germline (reference sequence).

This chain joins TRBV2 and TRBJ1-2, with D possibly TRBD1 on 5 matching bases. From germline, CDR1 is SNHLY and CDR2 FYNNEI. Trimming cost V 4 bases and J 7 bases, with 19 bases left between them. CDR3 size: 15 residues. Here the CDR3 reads CASSADQASRGGYTF. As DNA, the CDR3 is TGTGCCAGCAGTGCTGATCAGGCGTCTAGGGGTGGCTACACCTTC. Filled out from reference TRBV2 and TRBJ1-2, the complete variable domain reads EPEVTQTPSHQVTQMGQEVILRCVPISNHLYFYWYRQILGQKVEFLVSFYNNEISEKSEIFDDQFSVERPDGSNFTLKIRSTKLEDSAMYFCASSADQASRGGYTFGSGTRLTVV.

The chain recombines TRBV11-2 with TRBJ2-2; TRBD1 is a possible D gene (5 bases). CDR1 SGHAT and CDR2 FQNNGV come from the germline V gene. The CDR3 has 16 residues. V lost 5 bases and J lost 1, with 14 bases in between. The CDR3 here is CASSRPGLLNTGELFF. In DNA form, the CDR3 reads TGTGCCAGCAGCCGTCCAGGGCTCTTGAACACCGGGGAGCTGTTTTTT.

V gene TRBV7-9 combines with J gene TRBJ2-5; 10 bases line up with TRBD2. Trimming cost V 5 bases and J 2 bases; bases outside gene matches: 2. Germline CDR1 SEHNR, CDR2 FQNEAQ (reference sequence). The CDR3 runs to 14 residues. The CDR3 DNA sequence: TGTGCCAGCAGCCTGACTAGCGGGCAAGAGACCCAGTACTTC. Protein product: CASSLTSGQETQYF.

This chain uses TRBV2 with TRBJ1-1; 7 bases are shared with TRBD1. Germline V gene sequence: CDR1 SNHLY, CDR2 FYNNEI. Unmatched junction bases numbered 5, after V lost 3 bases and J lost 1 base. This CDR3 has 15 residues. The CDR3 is CASSDWDSPNTEAFF. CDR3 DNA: TGTGCCAGCAGTGACTGGGACAGCCCGAACACTGAAGCTTTCTTT.

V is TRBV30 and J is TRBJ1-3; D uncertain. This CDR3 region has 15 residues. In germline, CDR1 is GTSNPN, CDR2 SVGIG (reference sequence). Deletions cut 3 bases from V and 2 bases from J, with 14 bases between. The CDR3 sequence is CAWSELNEAGNTIYF. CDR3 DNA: TGTGCCTGGAGCGAACTTAATGAGGCTGGAAACACCATATATTTT.

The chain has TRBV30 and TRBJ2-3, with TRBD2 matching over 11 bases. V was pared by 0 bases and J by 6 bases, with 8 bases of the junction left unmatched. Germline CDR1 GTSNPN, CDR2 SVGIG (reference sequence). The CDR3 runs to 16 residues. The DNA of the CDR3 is TGTGCCTGGAGTGTATATAGCGGGGGGGTCAGGGATACGCAGTATTTT. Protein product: CAWSVYSGGVRDTQYF.

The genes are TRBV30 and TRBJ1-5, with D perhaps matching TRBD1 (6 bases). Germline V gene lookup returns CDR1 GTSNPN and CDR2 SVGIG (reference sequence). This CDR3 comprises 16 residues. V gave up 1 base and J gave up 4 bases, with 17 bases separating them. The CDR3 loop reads CAWSGPAKGGNQPQHF. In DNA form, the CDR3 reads TGTGCCTGGAGTGGGCCCGCAAAGGGGGGGAATCAGCCCCAGCATTTT.

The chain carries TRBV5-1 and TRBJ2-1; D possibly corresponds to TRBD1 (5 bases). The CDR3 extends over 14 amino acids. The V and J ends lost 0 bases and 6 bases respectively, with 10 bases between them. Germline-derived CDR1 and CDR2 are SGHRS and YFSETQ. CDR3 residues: CASSLDRQTNEQFF. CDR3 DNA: TGCGCCAGCAGCTTGGACCGACAGACCAATGAGCAGTTCTTC.

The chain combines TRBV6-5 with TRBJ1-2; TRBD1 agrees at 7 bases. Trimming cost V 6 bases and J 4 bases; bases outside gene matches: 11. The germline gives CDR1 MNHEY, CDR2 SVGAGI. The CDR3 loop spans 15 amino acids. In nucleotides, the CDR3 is TGTGCCAGCAGCCCAGGAGGGGGCGATTCCTATGGCTACACCTTC. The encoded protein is CASSPGGGDSYGYTF.

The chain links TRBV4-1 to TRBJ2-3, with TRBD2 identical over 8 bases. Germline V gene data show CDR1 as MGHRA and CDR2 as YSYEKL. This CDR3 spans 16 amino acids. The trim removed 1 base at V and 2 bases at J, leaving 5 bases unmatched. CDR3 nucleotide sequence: TGCGCCAGCAGCCAAGTCGCTAGCGGGTCCACAGATACGCAGTATTTT. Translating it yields CASSQVASGSTDTQYF.

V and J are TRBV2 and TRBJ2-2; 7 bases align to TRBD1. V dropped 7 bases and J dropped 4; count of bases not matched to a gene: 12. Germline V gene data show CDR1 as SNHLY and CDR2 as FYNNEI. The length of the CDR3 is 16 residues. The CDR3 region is CASIPLDRVGTGELFF. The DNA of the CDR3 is TGTGCCAGCATCCCCCTAGACAGGGTCGGCACCGGGGAGCTGTTTTTT.

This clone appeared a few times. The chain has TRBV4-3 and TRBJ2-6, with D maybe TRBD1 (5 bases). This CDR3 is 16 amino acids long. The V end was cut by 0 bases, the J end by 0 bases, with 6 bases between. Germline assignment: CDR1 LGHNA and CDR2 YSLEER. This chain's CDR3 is CASSQDDSSGANVLTF. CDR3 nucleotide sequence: TGCGCCAGCAGCCAAGATGACAGCTCTGGGGCCAACGTCCTGACTTTC.

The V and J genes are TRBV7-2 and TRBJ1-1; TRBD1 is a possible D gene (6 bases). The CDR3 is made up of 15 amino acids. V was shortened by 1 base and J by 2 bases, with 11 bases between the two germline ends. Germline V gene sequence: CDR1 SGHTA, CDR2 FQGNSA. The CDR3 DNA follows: TGTGCCAGCAGCTTAGATCGGGGGGGCAACACTGAAGCTTTCTTT. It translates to CASSLDRGGNTEAFF.

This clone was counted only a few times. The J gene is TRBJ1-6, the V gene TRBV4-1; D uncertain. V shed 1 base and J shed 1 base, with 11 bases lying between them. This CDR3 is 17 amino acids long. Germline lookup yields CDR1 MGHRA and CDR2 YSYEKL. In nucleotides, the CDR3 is TGCGCCAGCAGCCAAGGATTGGCAATTTCCTATAATTCACCCCTCCACTTT. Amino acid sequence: CASSQGLAISYNSPLHF.